The 7 T cell receptor beta chains presented below share a single source sample, sequenced in a study of Ad26.COV2.S vaccination and SARS-CoV-2 variants (dated by TCRdb to the early 2020s). The library was generated by the immunoSEQ multiplex PCR assay. TCRdb stores this immuneACCESS table with in-frame sequences only. Part of the clones is absent; in the studies checked, under half of the shortfall reflects unresolved V genes, and no reason is known for the rest. Here the sample has roughly 410,000 clones; roughly 80% occur a single time. Almost 7.5% of the sample is taken by the ten largest. The label giving this sample's treatment or condition can be read as: around 19 received Ad26.COV2.S at low or high dose, single or two shots; 5 received placebo; per-sample allocation not given. For vaccine and placebo recipients, the sequenced repertoires came from samples collected on day 63 after the first injection.

Here the sequenced sample was peripheral blood, taken in a trial of Ad26.COV2.S vaccine versus placebo. Receptors were obtained from a person between 18 and 60 years old who received the Ad26.COV2.S COVID-19 vaccine or a placebo.

J is TRBJ2-3 and V is TRBV4-2, with 11 bases identical to TRBD2. CDR3 size: 16 residues. J lost 4 bases, V lost 4 bases, and 7 bases had no gene match. CDR1 and CDR2 from the germline V gene are LGHNA and YNFKEQ. The CDR3 loop reads CASSLGLAEGADTQYF. The CDR3 coding sequence is TGTGCCAGCAGCCTGGGACTAGCGGAGGGGGCAGATACGCAGTATTTT.

V gene TRBV28 combines with J gene TRBJ2-7; tentative D call: TRBD2 (6 bases). The CDR3 length is 14 residues. Trimming took 5 bases from V and 1 from J, leaving 12 bases between them. Germline-derived CDR1 and CDR2 are MDHEN and SYDVKM. CDR3 amino acids: CASSAGLESYEQYF. The CDR3 coding sequence is TGTGCCAGCAGTGCGGGACTGGAGTCCTACGAGCAGTACTTC. Full variable domain (rest looked up from reference TRBV28 and TRBJ2-7): DVKVTQSSRYLVKRTGEKVFLECVQDMDHENMFWYRQDPGLGLRLIYFSYDVKMKEKGDIPEGYSVSREKKERFSLILESASTNQTSMYLCASSAGLESYEQYFGPGTRLTVT.

The gene calls are TRBV3-1 (or the pseudogene TRBV3-2) and TRBJ1-4; 9 bases are shared with TRBD1. Germline-derived CDR1 and CDR2 are LGHDT and YNNKEL (reference sequence). CDR3 length equals 17 residues. After removal of 4 bases from V and 7 bases from J, the junction contained 13 bases not matched to a gene. CDR3 coding DNA: TGTGCCAGCAGCCGATCCGGGACAGGGAGTCTTAGTGAAAAACTGTTTTTT. It specifies CASSRSGTGSLSEKLFF.

The chain couples TRBV15 to TRBJ2-5, with D possibly called TRBD1 or TRBD2 (6 bases each). This CDR3 has 15 amino acids. Germline-derived CDR1 and CDR2 are LNHNV and YYDKDF (reference sequence). V dropped 5 bases and J dropped 1 base, with 14 bases sitting between them. This CDR3 reads CATSRNPGAQETQYF. CDR3 sequence (DNA): TGTGCCACCAGCCGGAACCCGGGGGCCCAAGAGACCCAGTACTTC.

J is TRBJ2-1 and V is TRBV6-4; 11 bases map to TRBD2. Trimming cost V 3 bases and J 7 bases; bases outside gene matches: 5. Germline CDR1 reads MRHNA; CDR2 reads SNTAGT. The CDR3 is 15 amino acids. CDR3 bases: TGTGCCAGCAGTGATACTAGCGGGAGATCGAATGAGCAGTTCTTC. It yields the protein CASSDTSGRSNEQFF.

The chain links TRBV3-1 (or the pseudogene TRBV3-2) to TRBJ2-7, with a weak D call TRBD2 (5 bases). Germline V lookup: CDR1 LGHDT, CDR2 YNNKEL (reference sequence). CDR3 size: 13 residues. Trimming pared 3 bases from V and 4 bases from J, leaving 10 bases between. The CDR3 sequence is CASSQQSGYEQYF. The CDR3, as DNA: TGTGCCAGCAGCCAGCAATCGGGGTACGAGCAGTACTTC.

V is TRBV5-6 and J is TRBJ2-1; D is perhaps TRBD2 (7 bases). The germline V and J ends were trimmed by 3 bases and 4 bases, with 17 bases remaining between them. Germline V CDR1 and CDR2: SGHDT, YYEEEE. The length of the CDR3 is 16 residues. The CDR3 spells CASSSQRRGPYNEQFF. The DNA for the CDR3 is TGTGCCAGCAGCTCGCAAAGGCGGGGGCCGTACAATGAGCAGTTCTTC.